This T cell receptor beta chain is from a study of cytomegalovirus exposure and HLA in healthy donors. Study-wide findings and caveats: A later analysis reportedly found fewer N-insertions in an Asian-associated ancestry cluster than the roughly 680-donor mean. Most TCR sequences were seen very rarely across donors, but some public TCRs occurred in many.

CDR3 length: 15 amino acids. Germline lookup yields CDR1 SEHNR and CDR2 FQNEAQ (reference sequence). With V trimmed by 4 bases and J by 8 bases, 9 bases remained unmatched. The PCR contained 60 Vbeta and 13 Jbeta primers. Clones were read by immunoSEQ multiplex PCR, and TCRdb kept only the in-frame ones, dropping some. The table lists a few hundred thousand clones, around 90% of them singletons, with about 1.7% in the top ten. Points on this clone: Its antigen is not identified.

The receptor's source is a girl aged 2-10 years in good health and CMV-seronegative. The sequencing input was PBMCs. This sequence joins TRBV7-9 and TRBJ1-4, with TRBD1 matching over 8 bases. CDR3 bases: TGTGCCAGCAGCTCCGACAGGGGCGATGGGGAAAAACTGTTTTTT. It is translated as CASSSDRGDGEKLFF.